These 18 T cell receptor beta chains were all obtained from the same sample, sequenced in a study of cytomegalovirus exposure and HLA in healthy donors (TCRdb year 2017). The library was obtained by the immunoSEQ multiplex PCR assay. For the multiplex PCR, a mixture combining 60 forward primers for TCR Vbeta segments and 13 reverse primers for TCR Jbeta segments was used. TCRdb stores this immuneACCESS table with in-frame sequences only. Part of the clones is absent; in the studies checked, under half of the shortfall reflects unresolved V genes, and no reason is known for the rest. Recorded for this sample are about 120,000 clones; under 85% of them occurred a single time. The ten largest make up around 1.6% of the sample. Sequenced input: PBMCs. The receptors come from a woman under 30 in good health and CMV-seronegative.

This rearrangement joins TRBV7-9 to TRBJ2-1, with D unresolved. The V gene lost 1 base and the J gene lost 2 bases, with 6 bases spanning the gap. This CDR3 has 14 residues. CDR1 and CDR2 (germline): SEHNR, FQNEAQ (reference sequence). This CDR3 is CASSLDSTYNEQFF. The CDR3 coding sequence is TGTGCCAGCAGCTTAGACTCCACCTACAATGAGCAGTTCTTC.

The chain is built from TRBV27 and TRBJ1-5, with a tentative D call TRBD1 (6 bases). Germline CDR1 and CDR2: MNHEY and SMNVEV (reference sequence). V gave up 6 bases and J gave up 4 bases, with 10 bases separating them. The CDR3 loop spans 13 amino acids. CDR3 sequence reads: CASRLGANQPQHF. DNA of the CDR3: TGTGCCAGCAGACTGGGGGCTAATCAGCCCCAGCATTTT.

This chain connects TRBV4-1 to TRBJ2-1; 10 bases map to TRBD2. The CDR3 sequence is 15 residues long. J gave up 6 bases and V 3 bases, and 5 bases lay outside the gene matches. The germline gives CDR1 MGHRA, CDR2 YSYEKL. The CDR3 spells CASSHPGTSANEQFF. CDR3 coding DNA: TGCGCCAGCAGCCATCCCGGGACTAGCGCCAATGAGCAGTTCTTC.

The rearrangement links TRBV5-5 to TRBJ1-6; 10 bases line up with TRBD1. CDR3 length equals 17 residues. J lost 8 bases, V lost 5 bases, and 13 bases had no gene match. The V gene's germline CDR1 is SGHKS and CDR2 YYEKEE (reference sequence). CDR3 protein: CASRRTFRDRGDSPLHF. The CDR3 region has the DNA TGTGCCAGCAGGAGGACCTTCCGGGACAGGGGTGATTCACCCCTCCACTTT.

The genes are TRBV2 and TRBJ1-5, with D possibly being TRBD1 (5 bases). Germline CDR1 SNHLY, CDR2 FYNNEI. CDR3 length: 15 residues. V lost 5 bases and J lost 6, with 17 bases in between. The CDR3 DNA reads TGTGCCAGCAGTAAGTCAGGGCTGTCGAGTCAGCCCCAGCATTTT. Translation gives CASSKSGLSSQPQHF.

The chain uses TRBV13 and TRBJ1-1; no clear D gene. Germline V lookup: CDR1 PRHDT, CDR2 FYEKMQ (reference sequence). Trimming cost V 2 bases and J 1 base, with 5 bases left between them. The CDR3 runs to 13 residues. DNA of the CDR3: TGTGCCAGCAGCTTATATCCGAACACTGAAGCTTTCTTT. As protein: CASSLYPNTEAFF.

The V and J genes are TRBV10-2 and TRBJ2-2, with D unclear. The germline CDR1 and CDR2 sequences are WSHSY and SAAADI. V was shortened by 5 bases and J by 7 bases, with 17 bases between the two germline ends. The CDR3 is 15 amino acids. The CDR3 nucleotides read TGCGCCAGCAGTACCGACTCACGTAGGAGCGGGGAGCTGTTTTTT. It codes for CASSTDSRRSGELFF.

The chain joins TRBV28 to TRBJ2-5; the match to TRBD2 covers 8 bases. V trimming: 5 bases; J trimming: 2 bases; junction bases outside the gene matches: 7. This CDR3 has 15 amino acids. Germline V gene sequence: CDR1 MDHEN, CDR2 SYDVKM. CDR3 sequence: CASSPFSGAQETQYF. DNA for the CDR3: TGTGCCAGCAGTCCATTTAGCGGGGCTCAAGAGACCCAGTACTTC.

The chain uses TRBV15 and TRBJ2-5; possibly TRBD1 for D (7 bases). Between the trimmed V and J ends, which lost 1 base and 9 bases, there was a span of 15 bases. Germline CDR1 LNHNV, CDR2 YYDKDF (reference sequence). The CDR3 sequence is 14 residues long. In DNA form, the CDR3 reads TGTGCCACCAGCAGAGGGCGGGACCAGGGGGCCCAGTACTTC. Translated, it gives CATSRGRDQGAQYF.

This clone was detected ten times or more. The chain has TRBV6-4 and TRBJ2-4, with 9 bases matching TRBD1. The CDR3 length is 14 residues. After removal of 7 bases from V and 2 bases from J, the junction contained 3 bases not matched to a gene. Germline V gene sequence: CDR1 MRHNA, CDR2 SNTAGT. This CDR3 is CASTNRGPKNIQYF. The CDR3 coding sequence is TGTGCCAGCACTAACAGGGGGCCCAAAAACATTCAGTACTTC.

This clone was picked up a small number of times. The chain joins TRBV29-1 to TRBJ2-3, with D tentatively TRBD2 (7 bases). V was trimmed by 5 bases and J by 5 bases, leaving 17 bases between them. The CDR3 is 14 amino acids. Looked up from germline, CDR1 is SQVTM and CDR2 is ANQGSEA. The CDR3 spells CSVLGGGAKDTQYF. CDR3 sequence (DNA): TGCAGCGTTCTCGGAGGGGGGGCAAAAGATACGCAGTATTTT.

DNA of the CDR3: TGCGCCAGCAGCCAAGGAATCCCGGGGGGCGGTTCACCCACAGATACGCAGTATTTT. Translation gives CASSQGIPGGGSPTDTQYF. The rearrangement links TRBV4-1 to TRBJ2-3; maybe TRBD2 (7 bases). Germline values: CDR1 MGHRA, CDR2 YSYEKL. The ends were cut back, 1 base at V and 2 bases at J, with 22 bases in the middle. CDR3 length equals 19 residues.

The rearrangement uses TRBV9 and TRBJ1-4, with D possibly TRBD1 on 6 matching bases. CDR1 SGDLS and CDR2 YYNGEE come from the germline V gene. Trimming shortened V by 0 bases and J by 6 bases, and 12 bases separated the two germline ends. CDR3 length: 15 amino acids. CDR3: CASSVAADSYEKLFF. For the CDR3, the DNA is TGTGCCAGCAGCGTAGCGGCGGACAGCTATGAAAAACTGTTTTTT.

The rearrangement links TRBV6-1 to TRBJ2-3; TRBD1 might be the D (5 bases). CDR1 is MNHNS, CDR2 SASEGT, per germline. The CDR3 is 15 amino acids. The V end lost 5 bases, the J end lost 6 bases, and 18 bases lay between the germline ends. In DNA form, the CDR3 reads TGTGCCAGCAGTCCTCTAACCAGGGCCCGGGATACGCAGTATTTT. This translates into CASSPLTRARDTQYF.

This chain joins TRBV2 and TRBJ1-4; no definite D call. Trimming shortened V by 7 bases and J by 6 bases, and 12 bases separated the two germline ends. The CDR3 consists of 13 residues. Looked up from germline, CDR1 is SNHLY and CDR2 is FYNNEI. The CDR3 sequence is CASTAGFYEKLFF. Written as DNA, the CDR3 is TGTGCCAGCACGGCAGGCTTTTATGAAAAACTGTTTTTT.

The rearrangement joins TRBV5-6 to TRBJ2-3; 7 positions match TRBD1. The CDR3 totals 15 residues. The germline V gene has CDR1 SGHDT and CDR2 YYEEEE. The ends lost 2 bases at V and 1 base at J; junction bases unmatched: 4. The chain's CDR3 is CASSLVDRGTDTQYF. The CDR3 DNA reads as TGTGCCAGCAGCTTAGTAGACAGGGGCACAGATACGCAGTATTTT.

The chain joins TRBV6-1 to TRBJ1-5; 10 bases map to TRBD1. The CDR3 contains 15 residues. V was clipped by 3 bases and J by 6 bases; unmatched bases: 5. Germline values: CDR1 MNHNS, CDR2 SASEGT. The CDR3 protein is CASSDDRGRGQPQHF. CDR3 DNA: TGTGCCAGCAGTGACGACAGGGGGCGCGGTCAGCCCCAGCATTTT.

This chain links TRBV25-1 with TRBJ2-2; D possibly corresponds to TRBD1 (6 bases). V lost 6 bases and J lost 0, with 8 bases in between. The CDR3 runs 14 residues. The V gene's germline CDR1 is MGHDK and CDR2 SYGVNS. DNA of the CDR3: TGTGCCAGCAGACAGGGCCCGAACACCGGGGAGCTGTTTTTT. Protein sequence: CASRQGPNTGELFF.